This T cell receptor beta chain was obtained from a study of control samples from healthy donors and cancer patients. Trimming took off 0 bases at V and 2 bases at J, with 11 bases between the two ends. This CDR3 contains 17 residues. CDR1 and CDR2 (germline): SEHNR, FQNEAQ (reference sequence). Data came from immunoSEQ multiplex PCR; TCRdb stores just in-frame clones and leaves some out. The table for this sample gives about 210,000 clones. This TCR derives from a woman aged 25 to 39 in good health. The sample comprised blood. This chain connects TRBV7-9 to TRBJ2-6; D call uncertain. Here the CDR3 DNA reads TGTGCCAGCAGCTTAGCCAGACAATCCGCTGGGGCCAACGTCCTGACTTTC. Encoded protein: CASSLARQSAGANVLTF.